The entry below gives a single T cell receptor (beta chain) sequence along with its context. The data stem from a study of cytomegalovirus exposure and HLA in healthy donors. The PCR employed 60 Vbeta primers together with 13 Jbeta primers. Here immunoSEQ multiplex PCR was the method, and the copy in TCRdb shows in-frame clones only, minus some. The sample includes 110,000 to 150,000 clones. Germline CDR1 is SNHLY and CDR2 is FYNNEI. Unmatched junction bases numbered 9, after V lost 6 bases and J lost 8 bases. The CDR3 has 15 amino acids. The sequence derives from a male donor in good health and CMV-seronegative. Specimen: PBMCs. The chain is built from TRBV2 and TRBJ1-4, with TRBD1 identical over 10 bases. CDR3 loop: CASSAGTGVYEKLFF. CDR3 DNA sequence: TGTGCCAGCAGCGCCGGGACAGGGGTTTACGAAAAACTGTTTTTT.